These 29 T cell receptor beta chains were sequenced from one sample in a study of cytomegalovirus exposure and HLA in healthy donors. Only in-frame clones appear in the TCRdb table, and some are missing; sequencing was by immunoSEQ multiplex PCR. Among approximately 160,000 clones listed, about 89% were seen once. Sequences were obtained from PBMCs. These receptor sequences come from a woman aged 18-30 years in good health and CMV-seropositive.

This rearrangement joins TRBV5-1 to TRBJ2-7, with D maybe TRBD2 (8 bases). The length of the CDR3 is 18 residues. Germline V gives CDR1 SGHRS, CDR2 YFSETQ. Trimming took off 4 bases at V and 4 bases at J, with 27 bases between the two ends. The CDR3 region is CASSHSGGSGRAAYEQYF. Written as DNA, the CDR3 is TGCGCCAGCAGCCATTCAGGGGGTTCCGGGAGGGCTGCATACGAGCAGTACTTC.

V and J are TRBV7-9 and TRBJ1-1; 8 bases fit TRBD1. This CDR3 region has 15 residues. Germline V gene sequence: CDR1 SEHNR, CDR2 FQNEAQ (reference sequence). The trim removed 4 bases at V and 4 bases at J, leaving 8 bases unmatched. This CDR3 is CASSSPGQAGTEAFF. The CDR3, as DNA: TGTGCCAGCAGCTCCCCGGGACAGGCCGGCACTGAAGCTTTCTTT.

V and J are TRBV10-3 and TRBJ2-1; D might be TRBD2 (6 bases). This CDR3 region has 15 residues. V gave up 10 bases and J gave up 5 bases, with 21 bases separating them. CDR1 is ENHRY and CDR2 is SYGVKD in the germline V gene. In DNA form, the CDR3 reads TGTGCCACCGGCGGAGGGCTGTTAGAGAACAATGAGCAGTTCTTC. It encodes CATGGGLLENNEQFF.

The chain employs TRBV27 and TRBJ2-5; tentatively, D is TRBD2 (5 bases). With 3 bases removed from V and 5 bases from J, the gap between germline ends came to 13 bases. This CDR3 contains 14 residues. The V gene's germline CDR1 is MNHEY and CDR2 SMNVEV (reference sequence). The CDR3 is CASSFLGPGETQYF. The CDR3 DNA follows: TGTGCCAGCAGTTTTCTAGGCCCGGGGGAGACCCAGTACTTC.

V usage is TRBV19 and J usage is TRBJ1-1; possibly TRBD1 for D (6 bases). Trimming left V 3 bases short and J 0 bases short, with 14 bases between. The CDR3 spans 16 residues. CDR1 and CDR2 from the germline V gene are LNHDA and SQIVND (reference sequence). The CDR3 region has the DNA TGTGCCAGTAGTATTCCCTTGGACAGAATGAACACTGAAGCTTTCTTT. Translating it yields CASSIPLDRMNTEAFF.

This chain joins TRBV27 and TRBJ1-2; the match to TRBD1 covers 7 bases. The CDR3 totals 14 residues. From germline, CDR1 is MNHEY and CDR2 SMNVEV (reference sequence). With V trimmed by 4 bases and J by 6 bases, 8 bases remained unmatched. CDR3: CASSSRQGGDGYTF. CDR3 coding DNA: TGTGCCAGCAGTTCCCGACAGGGAGGAGATGGCTACACCTTC.

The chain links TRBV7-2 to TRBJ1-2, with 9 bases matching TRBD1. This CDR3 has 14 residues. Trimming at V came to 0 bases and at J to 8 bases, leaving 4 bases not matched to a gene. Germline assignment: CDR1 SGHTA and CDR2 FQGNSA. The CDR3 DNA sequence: TGTGCCAGCAGCTTAGCATACAGGGGGCAGGGCTACACCTTC. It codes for CASSLAYRGQGYTF. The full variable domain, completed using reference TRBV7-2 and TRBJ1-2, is GAGVSQSPSNKVTEKGKDVELRCDPISGHTALYWYRQSLGQGLEFLIYFQGNSAPDKSGLPSDRFSAERTGGSVSTLTIQRTQQEDSAVYLCASSLAYRGQGYTFGSGTRLTVV.

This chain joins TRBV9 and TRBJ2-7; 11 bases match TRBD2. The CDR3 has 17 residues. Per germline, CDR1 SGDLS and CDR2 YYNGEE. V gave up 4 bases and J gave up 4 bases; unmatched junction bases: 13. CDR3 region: CASSFQPGTSGAYEQYF. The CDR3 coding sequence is TGTGCCAGCAGCTTCCAGCCCGGGACTAGCGGAGCTTACGAGCAGTACTTC.

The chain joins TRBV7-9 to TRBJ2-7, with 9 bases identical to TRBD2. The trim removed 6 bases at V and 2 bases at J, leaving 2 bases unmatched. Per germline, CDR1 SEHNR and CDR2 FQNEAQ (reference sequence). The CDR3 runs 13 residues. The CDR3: CASSGLAPYEQYF. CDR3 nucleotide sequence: TGTGCCAGCAGTGGACTAGCGCCCTACGAGCAGTACTTC. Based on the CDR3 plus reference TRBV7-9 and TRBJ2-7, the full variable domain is DTGVSQNPRHKITKRGQNVTFRCDPISEHNRLYWYRQTLGQGPEFLTYFQNEAQLEKSRLLSDRFSAERPKGSFSTLEIQRTEQGDSAMYLCASSGLAPYEQYFGPGTRLTVT.

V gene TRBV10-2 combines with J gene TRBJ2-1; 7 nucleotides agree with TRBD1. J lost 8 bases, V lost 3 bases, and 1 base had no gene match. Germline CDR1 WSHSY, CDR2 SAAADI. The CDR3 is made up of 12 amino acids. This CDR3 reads CASSEGGYEQFF. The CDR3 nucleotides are TGCGCCAGCAGTGAAGGGGGCTATGAGCAGTTCTTC.

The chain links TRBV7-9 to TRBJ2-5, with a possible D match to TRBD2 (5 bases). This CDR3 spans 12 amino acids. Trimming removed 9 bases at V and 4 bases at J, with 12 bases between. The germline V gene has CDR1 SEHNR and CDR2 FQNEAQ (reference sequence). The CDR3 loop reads CASMRGSETQYF. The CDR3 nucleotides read TGTGCCAGTATGAGAGGGTCAGAGACCCAGTACTTC.

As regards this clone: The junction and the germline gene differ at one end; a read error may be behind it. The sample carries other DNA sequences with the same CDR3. CDR3 nucleotides: TGTGCCTGGAGCCCGGGGACAACGAACACTGAGGCTTTCTTT. Protein: CAWSPGTTNTEAFF. The chain links TRBV30 to TRBJ1-1; weak D call: TRBD1 (6 bases). The CDR3 sequence is 14 residues long. The germline V gene has CDR1 GTSNPN and CDR2 SVGIG (reference sequence). Filled out from reference TRBV30 and TRBJ1-1, the complete variable domain reads SQTIHQWPATLVQPVGSPLSLECTVEGTSNPNLYWYRQAAGRGLQLLFYSVGIGQISSEVPQNLSASRPQDRQFILSSKKLLLSDSGFYLCAWSPGTTNTEAFFGQGTRLTVV.

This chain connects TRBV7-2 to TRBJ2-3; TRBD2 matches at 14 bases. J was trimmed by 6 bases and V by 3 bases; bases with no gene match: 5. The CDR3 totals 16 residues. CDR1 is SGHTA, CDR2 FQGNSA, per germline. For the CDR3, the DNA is TGTGCCAGCAGCTTCCGACTAGCGGGGGGGCCTGATACGCAGTATTTT. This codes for CASSFRLAGGPDTQYF.

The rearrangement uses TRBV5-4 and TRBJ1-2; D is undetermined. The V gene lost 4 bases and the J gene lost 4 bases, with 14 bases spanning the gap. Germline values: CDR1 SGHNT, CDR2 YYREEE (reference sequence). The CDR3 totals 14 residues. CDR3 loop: CASSRSERSYGYTF. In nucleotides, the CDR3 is TGTGCCAGCAGCCGATCGGAGAGGAGCTATGGCTACACCTTC.

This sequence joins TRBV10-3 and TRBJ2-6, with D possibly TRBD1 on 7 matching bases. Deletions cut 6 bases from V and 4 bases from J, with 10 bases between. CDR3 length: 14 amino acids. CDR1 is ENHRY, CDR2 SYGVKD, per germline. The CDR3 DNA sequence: TGTGCCATCAGGACAGGGAGGGGGGCCAACGTCCTGACTTTC. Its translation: CAIRTGRGANVLTF.

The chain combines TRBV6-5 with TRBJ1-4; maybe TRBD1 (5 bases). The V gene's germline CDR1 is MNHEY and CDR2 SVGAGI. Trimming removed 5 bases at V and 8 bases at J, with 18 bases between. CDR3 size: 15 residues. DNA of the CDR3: TGTGCCAGCAGTGGAGACGCAGGGAAGAGGGAAAAACTGTTTTTT. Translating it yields CASSGDAGKREKLFF.

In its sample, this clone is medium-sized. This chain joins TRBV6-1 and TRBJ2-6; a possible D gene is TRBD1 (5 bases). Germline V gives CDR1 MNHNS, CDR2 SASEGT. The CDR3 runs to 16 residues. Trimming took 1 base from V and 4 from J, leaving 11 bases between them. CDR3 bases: TGTGCCAGCAGTGAAGAGGCAGGGTCCGGGGCCAACGTCCTGACTTTC. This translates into CASSEEAGSGANVLTF.

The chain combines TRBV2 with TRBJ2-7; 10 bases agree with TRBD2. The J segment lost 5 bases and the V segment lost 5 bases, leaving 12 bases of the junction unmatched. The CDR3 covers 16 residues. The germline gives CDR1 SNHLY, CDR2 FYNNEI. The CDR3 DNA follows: TGTGCCAGCAGTCCCCCGGGGAGCGGGAGGGCCCACGAGCAGTACTTC. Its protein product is CASSPPGSGRAHEQYF.

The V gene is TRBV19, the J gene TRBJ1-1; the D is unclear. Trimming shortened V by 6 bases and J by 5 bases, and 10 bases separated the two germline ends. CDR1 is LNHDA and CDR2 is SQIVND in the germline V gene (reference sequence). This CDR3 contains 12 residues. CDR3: CASRSSVTEAFF. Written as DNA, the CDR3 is TGTGCCAGTAGGTCCTCGGTAACTGAAGCTTTCTTT.

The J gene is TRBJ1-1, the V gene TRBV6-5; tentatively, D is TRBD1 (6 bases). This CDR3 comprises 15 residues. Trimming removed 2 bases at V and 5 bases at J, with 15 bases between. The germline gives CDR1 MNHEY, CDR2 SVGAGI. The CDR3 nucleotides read TGTGCCAGCAGTTACGGTGCCGGGACATTAACTGAAGCTTTCTTT. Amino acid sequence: CASSYGAGTLTEAFF.

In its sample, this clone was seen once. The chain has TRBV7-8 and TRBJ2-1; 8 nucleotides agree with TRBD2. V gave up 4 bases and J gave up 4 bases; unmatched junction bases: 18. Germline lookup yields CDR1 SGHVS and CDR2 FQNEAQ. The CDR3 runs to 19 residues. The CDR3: CASSYGDREGREGYNEQFF. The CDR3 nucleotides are TGTGCCAGCAGCTACGGGGACCGTGAGGGCCGGGAGGGTTACAATGAGCAGTTCTTC.

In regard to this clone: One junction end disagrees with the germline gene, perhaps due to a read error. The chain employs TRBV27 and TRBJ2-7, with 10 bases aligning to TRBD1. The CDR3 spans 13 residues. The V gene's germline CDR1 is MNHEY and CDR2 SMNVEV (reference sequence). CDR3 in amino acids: CASSIDRGRINHF. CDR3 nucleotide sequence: TGTGCCAGCAGTATCGACAGGGGGCGCATCAACCACTTC.

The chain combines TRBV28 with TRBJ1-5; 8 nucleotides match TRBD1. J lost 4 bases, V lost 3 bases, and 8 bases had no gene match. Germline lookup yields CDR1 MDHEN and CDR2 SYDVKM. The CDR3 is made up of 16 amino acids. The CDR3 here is CASSFRDRILNQPQHF. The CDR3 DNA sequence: TGTGCCAGCAGTTTCCGGGACAGGATTTTAAATCAGCCCCAGCATTTT.

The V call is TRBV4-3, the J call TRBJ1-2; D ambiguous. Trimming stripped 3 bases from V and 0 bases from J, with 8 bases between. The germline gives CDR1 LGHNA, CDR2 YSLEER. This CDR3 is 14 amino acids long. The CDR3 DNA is TGCGCCAGCAGCCAGTTAGGAGCTAACTATGGCTACACCTTC. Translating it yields CASSQLGANYGYTF.

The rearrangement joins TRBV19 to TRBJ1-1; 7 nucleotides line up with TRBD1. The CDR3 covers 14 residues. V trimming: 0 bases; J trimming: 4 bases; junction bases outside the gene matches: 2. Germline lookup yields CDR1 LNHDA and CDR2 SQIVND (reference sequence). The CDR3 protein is CASSIDYRGTEAFF. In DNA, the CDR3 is TGTGCCAGTAGTATAGATTACAGGGGCACTGAAGCTTTCTTT.

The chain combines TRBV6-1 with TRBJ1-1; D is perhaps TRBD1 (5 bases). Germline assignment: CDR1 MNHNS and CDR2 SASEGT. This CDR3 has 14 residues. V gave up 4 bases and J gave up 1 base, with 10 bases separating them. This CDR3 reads CASSVTGANTEAFF. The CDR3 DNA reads TGTGCCAGCAGTGTTACAGGAGCGAACACTGAAGCTTTCTTT.

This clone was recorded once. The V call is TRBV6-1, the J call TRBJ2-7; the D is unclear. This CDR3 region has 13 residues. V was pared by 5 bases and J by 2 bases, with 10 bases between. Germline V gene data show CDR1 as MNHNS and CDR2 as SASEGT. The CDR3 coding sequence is TGTGCCAGCAGTTATAAAGACACCTACGAGCAGTACTTC. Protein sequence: CASSYKDTYEQYF.

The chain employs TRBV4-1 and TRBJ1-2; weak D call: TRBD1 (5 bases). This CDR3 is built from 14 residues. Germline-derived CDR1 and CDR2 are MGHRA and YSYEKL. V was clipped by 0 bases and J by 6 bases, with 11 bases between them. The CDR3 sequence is CASSQERRGDGYTF. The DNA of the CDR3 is TGCGCCAGCAGCCAAGAGAGGAGGGGCGATGGCTACACCTTC.

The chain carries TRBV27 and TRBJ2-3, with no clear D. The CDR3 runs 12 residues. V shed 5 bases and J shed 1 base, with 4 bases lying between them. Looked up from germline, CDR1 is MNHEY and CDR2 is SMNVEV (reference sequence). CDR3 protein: CASSTGTDTQYF. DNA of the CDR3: TGTGCCAGCAGTACGGGCACAGATACGCAGTATTTT.